This passage covers 7 T cell receptor beta chains from one sample sequenced in a study of T-cell memory formation after mild COVID-19. TCRdb used MiXCR to reprocess the 5' RACE reads, holding one entry per CDR3 protein. In the table there are some 310,000 distinct CDR3 sequences, 20% to 25% of which are singletons. The specimen sequenced was PBMCs or a T cell subset sorted from them (not recorded which). These receptors all come from a man in his late teens or twenties who had mild COVID-19 (a few samples of this study predate the infection). Cell type and time point are not known.

The genes are TRBV28 and TRBJ2-3, with 8 bases matching TRBD1. The CDR3 sequence is 14 residues long. Germline loops: CDR1 MDHEN, CDR2 SYDVKM. The J segment lost 2 bases and the V segment lost 6 bases, leaving 4 bases of the junction unmatched. DNA for the CDR3: TGTGCCAGCAGACAGACAGGGGCCACAGATACGCAGTATTTT. It codes for CASRQTGATDTQYF.

This clonotype has more than one count but fewer than ten. V and J are TRBV3-1 and TRBJ1-6; 11 positions match TRBD1. From germline, CDR1 is LGHDT and CDR2 YNNKEL (reference sequence). V was pared by 8 bases and J by 14 bases, with 8 bases of the junction left unmatched. The CDR3 is 13 amino acids. The DNA of the CDR3 is TGTGCCAGCGGCGGACAGGGGGCCGGCACCCTCCACTTT. This gives the protein CASGGQGAGTLHF.

In this sample, this clonotype turned up a few times. This chain connects TRBV18 to TRBJ1-6; 9 bases map to TRBD1. CDR3 size: 15 residues. Trimming at V came to 3 bases and at J to 7 bases, leaving 4 bases not matched to a gene. CDR1 KGHSH and CDR2 LQKENI come from the germline V gene. Written as DNA, the CDR3 is TGTGCCAGCTCACCGACGACAGGGGGGAATTCACCCCTCCACTTT. This gives the protein CASSPTTGGNSPLHF.

This rearrangement joins TRBV20-1 to TRBJ2-5; no clear D gene. CDR1 is DFQATT, CDR2 SNEGSKA, per germline (reference sequence). The CDR3 is made up of 14 amino acids. Trimming removed 6 bases at V and 1 base at J, with 15 bases between. CDR3 protein: CSAYGPSIQETQYF. DNA of the CDR3: TGCAGTGCCTACGGGCCCTCTATCCAAGAGACCCAGTACTTC.

This clonotype has just one count. The chain couples TRBV20-1 to TRBJ2-7; the D is unclear. V lost 0 bases, J lost 1 base, and 16 bases lay in between. The length of the CDR3 is 16 residues. CDR1 is DFQATT and CDR2 is SNEGSKA in the germline V gene (reference sequence). CDR3: CSAREERKSRSYEQYF. CDR3 DNA: TGCAGTGCTAGAGAGGAAAGGAAGTCCCGATCCTACGAGCAGTACTTC.

The chain is built from TRBV13 and TRBJ2-7; 7 bases align to TRBD1. CDR1 and CDR2 (germline): PRHDT, FYEKMQ (reference sequence). The CDR3 is 15 amino acids. J gave up 3 bases and V 4 bases, and 9 bases lay outside the gene matches. The CDR3 here is CASSSGPGQIYEQYV. The DNA of the CDR3 is TGTGCCAGCAGCTCTGGACCGGGACAGATCTACGAGCAGTACGTC.

The chain couples TRBV19 to TRBJ2-2; possible D gene TRBD1, 5 bases. Trimming removed 5 bases from V and 1 base from J, with 17 bases in between. The CDR3 sequence is 17 residues long. Germline CDR1 LNHDA, CDR2 SQIVND (reference sequence). The CDR3 spells CASSPLSDSLNTGELFF. The CDR3 DNA reads as TGTGCCAGTAGTCCCCTGTCAGACAGCTTGAACACCGGGGAGCTGTTTTTT.